Following are 21 T cell receptor beta chains from one sample sequenced in a study of control samples from healthy donors and cancer patients (dated by TCRdb to 2020 to 2022). Libraries were prepared through the immunoSEQ multiplex PCR assay. The table was pulled from immuneACCESS by TCRdb, which kept in-frame rearrangements only. Such tables lose some clones; where checked, under half of the loss comes from unresolved V genes, and the rest has no known cause. This sample has roughly 160,000 clones in its table, and over 95% of those were observed once. Jointly, the top ten make up approximately 0.97% of the sample. The specimen was blood. The origin of the receptors is a woman aged 30 to 39 in good health.

This rearrangement joins TRBV28 to TRBJ1-6; TRBD1 matches at 10 bases. CDR3 length equals 15 residues. V shed 5 bases, J shed 8 bases, and the junction held 6 bases outside the gene matches. Germline V lookup: CDR1 MDHEN, CDR2 SYDVKM. In DNA, the CDR3 is TGTGCCAGCAGTCCGGACAGGGGGTGGTATTCACCCCTCCACTTT. As protein: CASSPDRGWYSPLHF.

This clone occurred a few times. The V and J genes are TRBV7-8 and TRBJ1-5; the D gene is possibly TRBD1 (6 bases). This CDR3 is 15 amino acids long. Germline CDR1 SGHVS, CDR2 FQNEAQ. V was pared by 5 bases and J by 6 bases, with 17 bases between. Here the CDR3 reads CASSKSGQISQPQHF. CDR3 DNA sequence: TGTGCCAGCAGCAAAAGCGGACAGATTAGTCAGCCCCAGCATTTT.

The chain recombines TRBV6-2 or TRBV6-3 with TRBJ1-4; no definite D call. The V end was cut by 5 bases, the J end by 8 bases, with 12 bases between. Per germline, CDR1 MNHEY and CDR2 SVGEGT. The CDR3 totals 13 residues. CDR3 region: CASSALGGEKLFF. The DNA of the CDR3 is TGTGCCAGCAGTGCCCTAGGTGGGGAAAAACTGTTTTTT.

This rearrangement joins TRBV19 to TRBJ1-1, with D perhaps TRBD1 (6 bases). The germline gives CDR1 LNHDA, CDR2 SQIVND (reference sequence). V was clipped by 3 bases and J by 3 bases, with 11 bases between them. The length of the CDR3 is 14 residues. The CDR3 DNA follows: TGTGCCAGTAGTATGGCCAGGGGTGACACTGAAGCTTTCTTT. Translated, it gives CASSMARGDTEAFF.

The chain has TRBV10-3 and TRBJ2-1; TRBD2 aligns across 9 bases. The CDR3 extends over 15 amino acids. The V gene's germline CDR1 is ENHRY and CDR2 SYGVKD. With 0 bases clipped from V and 7 bases from J, the junction kept 4 bases outside the gene matches. This CDR3 is CAISESGGRGNEQFF. The CDR3 DNA reads TGTGCCATCAGTGAGTCGGGCGGGAGGGGTAATGAGCAGTTCTTC.

The chain employs TRBV9 and TRBJ2-3, with no clear D. The CDR3 is 15 residues long. V was cut by 0 bases and J by 1 base, with 9 bases left in between. Germline-derived CDR1 and CDR2 are SGDLS and YYNGEE. CDR3 region: CASSVEWGGTDTQYF. Written as DNA, the CDR3 is TGTGCCAGCAGCGTAGAATGGGGTGGCACAGATACGCAGTATTTT. Variable domain in full (rest from reference TRBV9 and TRBJ2-3): DSGVTQTPKHLITATGQRVTLRCSPRSGDLSVYWYQQSLDQGLQFLIQYYNGEERAKGNILERFSAQQFPDLHSELNLSSLELGDSALYFCASSVEWGGTDTQYFGPGTRLTVL.

The chain is built from TRBV27 and TRBJ2-7; 7 bases fit TRBD2. The CDR3 extends over 14 amino acids. Trimming took 5 bases from V and 2 from J; bases not matched to a gene: 6. CDR1 and CDR2 from the germline V gene are MNHEY and SMNVEV (reference sequence). The CDR3 reads CASSTGTTTYEQYF. CDR3 nucleotides: TGTGCCAGCAGTACCGGGACTACTACCTACGAGCAGTACTTC.

The chain joins TRBV6-5 to TRBJ1-2; tentatively, D is TRBD1 (5 bases). CDR1 and CDR2 from the germline V gene are MNHEY and SVGAGI. The CDR3 runs 14 residues. Trimming pared 11 bases from V and 1 base from J, leaving 17 bases between. CDR3 sequence: CAARGRSLNYGYTF. CDR3 sequence (DNA): TGTGCCGCACGGGGCCGATCCCTTAACTATGGCTACACCTTC.

In nucleotides, the CDR3 is TGTGCCAGCAGCTTTGATAGACAGGGGGCAGCTGGCTACACCTTC. This gives the protein CASSFDRQGAAGYTF. The V gene is TRBV5-8, the J gene TRBJ1-2; TRBD1 aligns across 10 bases. The V segment lost 2 bases and the J segment 7 bases; nucleotides outside the gene matches: 8. The germline V gene encodes CDR1 SGHTS and CDR2 YDEGEE. The length of the CDR3 is 15 residues.

This clone was seen a single time. This rearrangement joins TRBV28 to TRBJ1-2; 7 bases align to TRBD1. Unmatched junction bases numbered 8, after V lost 6 bases and J lost 4 bases. Germline-derived CDR1 and CDR2 are MDHEN and SYDVKM. The CDR3 totals 14 residues. CDR3 sequence: CASRISAGGYGYTF. Here the CDR3 DNA reads TGTGCCAGCAGGATTTCCGCAGGGGGCTATGGCTACACCTTC.

V gene TRBV9 combines with J gene TRBJ2-7; TRBD2 might be the D (7 bases). Trimming cost V 4 bases and J 7 bases, with 18 bases left between them. This CDR3 comprises 14 residues. In germline, CDR1 is SGDLS, CDR2 YYNGEE. DNA of the CDR3: TGTGCCAGCAGCAGCGGGACACCGTCCGGGGAGCAGTACTTC. It codes for CASSSGTPSGEQYF.

This clone was picked up one time. V is TRBV19 and J is TRBJ1-3; D is possibly TRBD1 (6 bases). CDR1 is LNHDA, CDR2 SQIVND, per germline (reference sequence). Trimming stripped 7 bases from V and 0 bases from J, with 13 bases between. The CDR3 has 15 amino acids. The DNA of the CDR3 is TGTGCCAGTACCGAACAGGGTGGCTCTGGAAACACCATATATTTT. Its protein product is CASTEQGGSGNTIYF.

V usage is TRBV11-2 and J usage is TRBJ1-2; D might be TRBD1 (5 bases). Per germline, CDR1 SGHAT and CDR2 FQNNGV. CDR3 length equals 14 residues. Trimming took off 5 bases at V and 2 bases at J, with 12 bases between the two ends. CDR3 sequence (DNA): TGTGCCAGCAGCACCCCGAAGGGGAACTATGGCTACACCTTC. It is translated as CASSTPKGNYGYTF.

This chain connects TRBV5-6 to TRBJ1-2; D call uncertain. V was trimmed by 2 bases and J by 1 base, leaving 9 bases between them. Germline-derived CDR1 and CDR2 are SGHDT and YYEEEE. This CDR3 is built from 14 residues. This CDR3 reads CASSLRAHNYGYTF. CDR3 in DNA: TGTGCCAGCAGCTTAAGGGCCCATAACTATGGCTACACCTTC. Full variable domain (missing parts from reference TRBV5-6 and TRBJ1-2): DAGVTQSPTHLIKTRGQQVTLRCSPKSGHDTVSWYQQALGQGPQFIFQYYEEEERQRGNFPDRFSGHQFPNYSSELNVNALLLGDSALYLCASSLRAHNYGYTFGSGTRLTVV.

This chain joins TRBV5-1 and TRBJ2-1; D is possibly TRBD1 (7 bases). Trimming shortened V by 1 base and J by 4 bases, and 15 bases separated the two germline ends. CDR1 is SGHRS and CDR2 is YFSETQ in the germline V gene. The CDR3 length is 16 residues. The DNA of the CDR3 is TGCGCCAGCAGCTTGAGGCGGGACAGAGGATACAATGAGCAGTTCTTC. It codes for CASSLRRDRGYNEQFF.

The chain carries TRBV5-4 and TRBJ2-5; D may be TRBD1 (6 bases). Deletions cut 6 bases from V and 5 bases from J, with 14 bases between. The V gene's germline CDR1 is SGHNT and CDR2 YYREEE (reference sequence). The CDR3 consists of 13 residues. CDR3 amino acids: CASTEQGWETQYF. In DNA form, the CDR3 reads TGTGCCAGCACGGAACAGGGCTGGGAGACCCAGTACTTC.

The chain is built from TRBV27 and TRBJ1-2; 9 positions match TRBD1. Germline V gene data show CDR1 as MNHEY and CDR2 as SMNVEV (reference sequence). The CDR3 has 15 amino acids. The ends lost 5 bases at V and 6 bases at J; junction bases unmatched: 10. The CDR3 reads CASSPRDRVFDGYTF. The CDR3 DNA sequence: TGTGCCAGCAGTCCCCGGGACAGGGTATTCGATGGCTACACCTTC.

V is TRBV14 and J is TRBJ1-6; 8 bases match TRBD1. CDR3 length: 15 amino acids. J was trimmed by 5 bases and V by 4 bases; bases with no gene match: 4. Germline V gene data show CDR1 as SGHDN and CDR2 as FVKESK. CDR3 in DNA: TGTGCCAGCAGCCCAATGGACAGGGATAATTCACCCCTCCACTTT. Amino acid sequence: CASSPMDRDNSPLHF.

The J gene is TRBJ2-1, the V gene TRBV19; 12 nucleotides line up with TRBD2. Germline CDR1 LNHDA, CDR2 SQIVND (reference sequence). Germline trimming cut 5 bases from V and 2 bases from J; bases unmatched to any gene: 4. This CDR3 spans 16 amino acids. The CDR3 region is CASSVPSGGAYNEQFF. CDR3 coding DNA: TGTGCCAGTAGTGTCCCTAGCGGGGGGGCCTACAATGAGCAGTTCTTC.

CDR3 bases: TGTGCCAGCAGCTCTCGGACAGAAATCTCCTACGAGCAGTACTTC. This translates into CASSSRTEISYEQYF. J is TRBJ2-7 and V is TRBV7-8, with D possibly TRBD1 on 6 matching bases. Trimming cost V 4 bases and J 0 bases, with 13 bases left between them. The CDR3 sequence is 15 residues long. From germline, CDR1 is SGHVS and CDR2 FQNEAQ.

The rearrangement uses TRBV7-3 and TRBJ2-2, with D perhaps matching TRBD2 (5 bases). This CDR3 region has 18 residues. Germline assignment: CDR1 SGHTA and CDR2 FQGTGA. V was trimmed by 3 bases and J by 2 bases, leaving 19 bases between them. The CDR3 loop reads CASSLRATPIPNTGELFF. CDR3 DNA: TGTGCCAGCAGCTTGAGGGCGACGCCTATACCCAACACCGGGGAGCTGTTTTTT.